This T cell receptor (beta chain) was sequenced during a study of T cell responses to AZD1222 COVID-19 vaccine. The study's findings and limits: Donors, mostly white British, included more females; clonal diversity was possibly underestimated. Repertoire sampling happened only post peak T cell response. Close to half of all spike-specific TCRs reportedly target regions of the variants that are unmutated.

Profiled with immunoSEQ multiplex PCR; TCRdb holds only in-frame clones, not every one. The sample has roughly 150,000 clones, 80% to 90% seen once. This CDR3 has 15 residues. Germline CDR1 is MNHEY and CDR2 is SMNVEV (reference sequence). Trimming took 3 bases from V and 0 from J, leaving 9 bases between them. Note on this clone: Antigen specificity is unknown.

V usage is TRBV27 and J usage is TRBJ1-5; D is unresolved. This specimen was peripheral blood, taken on day 0 of AZD1222 vaccination. The sequence came from an adult in good health. Written as DNA, the CDR3 is TGTGCCAGCAGTTTGGTCGCGTATAGCAATCAGCCCCAGCATTTT. Its protein is CASSLVAYSNQPQHF.